The 31 T cell receptor beta chains below were found in one sample sequenced in a study of T cells in Graves' hyperthyroidism and ophthalmopathy. The investigators amplified TCR beta CDR3 regions from RNA transcripts. Using the HTBI primer set, a first-round RT-PCR was run on the TCR CDR3. TCRdb reanalysed the multiplex PCR reads using MiXCR and keeps one entry per CDR3 protein. The sample has 500,000 to 800,000 distinct CDR3 sequences, nearly 45% seen once. Sequenced sample: peripheral blood or thyroid tissue (not recorded which). The source is an adult man with Graves' disease, either hyperthyroidism or ophthalmopathy (not recorded which).

This clonotype has only a few counts. V is TRBV12-3 or TRBV12-4 and J is TRBJ1-1; no clear D gene. The CDR3 contains 14 residues. V lost 4 bases, J lost 0 bases, and 9 bases lay in between. Here the CDR3 reads CASSSSYMNTEAFF. The CDR3 DNA is TGTGCCAGCAGTTCCTCGTACATGAACACTGAAGCTTTCTTT.

The count of this clonotype is one. The V gene is TRBV7-2, the J gene TRBJ1-3; D is ambiguous. CDR3 length: 17 residues. Germline values: CDR1 SGHTA, CDR2 FQGNSA. The ends were cut back, 4 bases at V and 0 bases at J, with 16 bases in the middle. Here the CDR3 DNA reads TGTGCCAGCAGCTGGGCAGGCGGCACTCGCTCTGGAAACACCATATATTTT. It translates to CASSWAGGTRSGNTIYF.

V is TRBV10-1 and J is TRBJ1-2; no definite D call. Germline CDR1 and CDR2: WNHNN and SYGVQD (reference sequence). This CDR3 region has 13 residues. V was pared by 2 bases and J by 5 bases, with 9 bases between. The CDR3 sequence: CASSERREYGYTF. CDR3 in DNA: TGCGCCAGCAGTGAGCGCCGGGAATATGGCTACACCTTC.

In regard to this clonotype: Since a much larger clone is just one base distant, this may be a read error. V and J are TRBV2 and TRBJ1-5; tentatively, D is TRBD1 (5 bases). Germline CDR1 and CDR2: SNHLY and FYNNEI. Trimming took 5 bases from V and 5 from J, leaving 13 bases between them. The CDR3 is 14 residues long. The CDR3 reads CASSYPTRDQPQHF. The CDR3 nucleotides are TGTGCCAGCAGTTACCCGACCAGGGATCAGCCCCAGCATTTT.

This clonotype was found many times. The chain uses TRBV29-1 and TRBJ1-1, with a possible D match to TRBD1 (6 bases). The germline V and J ends were trimmed by 0 bases and 4 bases, with 21 bases remaining between them. This CDR3 contains 17 residues. Germline V gives CDR1 SQVTM, CDR2 ANQGSEA. The DNA of the CDR3 is TGCAGCGTTGAAGATCGAGGGGGTAAGGGGGGAGGCACTGAAGCTTTCTTT. Protein: CSVEDRGGKGGGTEAFF.

This chain links TRBV2 with TRBJ1-2, with 8 bases that match TRBD1. The CDR3 covers 15 residues. Trimming at V came to 7 bases and at J to 0 bases, leaving 7 bases not matched to a gene. Germline CDR1 SNHLY, CDR2 FYNNEI. Here the CDR3 reads CASTPRTGTNYGYTF. Written as DNA, the CDR3 is TGTGCCAGCACCCCACGGACAGGGACTAACTATGGCTACACCTTC.

This clonotype was recorded many times. The chain links TRBV29-1 to TRBJ1-5; D ambiguous. V dropped 7 bases and J dropped 5 bases, with 12 bases sitting between them. This CDR3 comprises 12 residues. Germline-derived CDR1 and CDR2 are SQVTM and ANQGSEA. This CDR3 reads CSAQNGDQPQHF. The CDR3 region has the DNA TGCAGCGCTCAAAACGGGGATCAGCCCCAGCATTTT.

The chain has TRBV29-1 and TRBJ2-7, with D possibly being TRBD2 (7 bases). This CDR3 region has 15 residues. Germline CDR1 and CDR2: SQVTM and ANQGSEA. The CDR3 is CSARTGGAGSYEQYF. In nucleotides, the CDR3 is TGCAGTGCTAGAACGGGGGGCGCGGGCTCCTACGAGCAGTACTTC.

The genes are TRBV24-1 and TRBJ1-5, with TRBD1 matching over 8 bases. Germline CDR1 reads KGHDR; CDR2 reads SFDVKD. Losses at the gene ends were 6 bases for V and 0 bases for J; bases not matched to a gene: 3. The CDR3 loop spans 15 amino acids. The CDR3: CATSLGQGSNQPQHF. Written as DNA, the CDR3 is TGTGCCACCAGTTTAGGACAGGGTAGCAATCAGCCCCAGCATTTT.

This clonotype was found a few times. J is TRBJ1-1 and V is TRBV5-1, with a weak D call TRBD1 (6 bases). CDR1 is SGHRS and CDR2 is YFSETQ in the germline V gene. The CDR3 spans 15 residues. V gave up 3 bases and J gave up 1 base, with 13 bases separating them. The CDR3 reads CASSWGAGSNTEAFF. CDR3 bases: TGCGCCAGCAGCTGGGGGGCAGGGTCGAACACTGAAGCTTTCTTT.

This clonotype was counted a few times. The V and J genes are TRBV5-1 and TRBJ2-7; 9 positions match TRBD1. Germline V gene lookup returns CDR1 SGHRS and CDR2 YFSETQ. Trimming took 4 bases from V and 5 from J; bases not matched to a gene: 7. This CDR3 has 14 amino acids. CDR3 loop: CASSPGTGNHEQYF. As DNA, the CDR3 is TGCGCCAGCAGCCCTGGGACAGGGAATCACGAGCAGTACTTC.

This clonotype was seen a few times. This sequence joins TRBV24-1 and TRBJ2-5; 8 bases align to TRBD2. The CDR3 has 14 amino acids. The germline V gene has CDR1 KGHDR and CDR2 SFDVKD. The ends lost 3 bases at V and 5 bases at J; junction bases unmatched: 4. The CDR3 nucleotides read TGTGCCACCAGTGATACCGGGGGGGGTGAGACCCAGTACTTC. As protein: CATSDTGGGETQYF.

This clonotype was observed a few times. The chain combines TRBV7-9 with TRBJ1-6; no reliable D call. The V end lost 5 bases, the J end lost 0 bases, and 17 bases lay between the germline ends. The CDR3 is made up of 18 amino acids. Per the germline V gene, CDR1 is SEHNR and CDR2 is FQNEAQ (reference sequence). CDR3 bases: TGTGCCAGCAGCCAAGCGTCGGCGGCGAGCTCCTATAATTCACCCCTCCACTTT. It specifies CASSQASAASSYNSPLHF.

The chain uses TRBV7-6 and TRBJ2-7; possibly TRBD1 for D (6 bases). Trimming took off 5 bases at V and 5 bases at J, with 19 bases between the two ends. Germline CDR1 and CDR2: SGHVS and FNYEAQ. The CDR3 consists of 15 residues. The CDR3 spells CASSEHGTPLNEQYF. The CDR3 region has the DNA TGTGCCAGCAGCGAGCACGGGACACCTCTTAACGAGCAGTACTTC.

A few counts support this clonotype. The chain links TRBV20-1 to TRBJ1-1; D unclear. V lost 0 bases and J lost 7, with 9 bases in between. Germline V gives CDR1 DFQATT, CDR2 SNEGSKA (reference sequence). The CDR3 runs 12 residues. This CDR3 reads CSARDTGSEAFF. CDR3 DNA: TGCAGTGCTAGAGATACGGGCAGTGAAGCTTTCTTT.

This clonotype was seen once. V and J are TRBV6-4 and TRBJ2-5; D not certain. The V and J ends lost 8 bases and 2 bases respectively, with 9 bases between them. This CDR3 region has 12 residues. Germline V gene sequence: CDR1 MRHNA, CDR2 SNTAGT. The CDR3 DNA reads as TGTGCCAGCGGGTTATCACAAGAGACCCAGTACTTC. Its protein product is CASGLSQETQYF.

This clonotype was seen many times. This chain connects TRBV19 to TRBJ1-5, with a tentative D call TRBD1 (6 bases). The ends were cut back, 7 bases at V and 5 bases at J, with 9 bases in the middle. CDR3 length equals 12 residues. Per germline, CDR1 LNHDA and CDR2 SQIVND (reference sequence). CDR3 DNA sequence: TGTGCCAGTAACGAGGGGGATCAGCCCCAGCATTTT. Protein: CASNEGDQPQHF.

This clonotype was counted at least ten times. V is TRBV29-1 and J is TRBJ1-1; TRBD1 matches at 8 bases. CDR1 is SQVTM, CDR2 ANQGSEA, per germline. With V trimmed by 4 bases and J by 8 bases, 9 bases remained unmatched. This CDR3 comprises 13 residues. The CDR3 is CSVGSRTGKEAFF. The CDR3 nucleotides are TGCAGCGTTGGCAGCCGGACAGGGAAAGAAGCTTTCTTT.

The genes are TRBV20-1 and TRBJ2-5, with D maybe TRBD1 (7 bases). The CDR3 totals 16 residues. The germline V and J ends were trimmed by 5 bases and 0 bases, with 19 bases remaining between them. The germline gives CDR1 DFQATT, CDR2 SNEGSKA (reference sequence). The CDR3 bases are TGCAGTGCTTTAGACAGGGTGGGGGGCCACCAAGAGACCCAGTACTTC. Amino acids: CSALDRVGGHQETQYF.

The J gene is TRBJ2-7, the V gene TRBV2; D not resolved. The CDR3 sequence is 13 residues long. V was cut by 3 bases and J by 4 bases, with 10 bases left in between. Looked up from germline, CDR1 is SNHLY and CDR2 is FYNNEI. Written as DNA, the CDR3 is TGTGCCAGCAGTGAGACGACGGAATACGAGCAGTACTTC. Amino acid sequence: CASSETTEYEQYF.

The chain is built from TRBV6-6 and TRBJ2-2, with a tentative D call TRBD1 (5 bases). This CDR3 is 13 amino acids long. V gave up 11 bases and J gave up 3 bases, with 13 bases separating them. Germline CDR1 is MNHNY and CDR2 is SVGAGI (reference sequence). CDR3 sequence reads: CAGRGADTGELFF. DNA of the CDR3: TGTGCCGGTAGGGGCGCGGACACCGGGGAGCTGTTTTTT.

This clonotype was counted only a few times. The chain recombines TRBV2 with TRBJ1-5, with D perhaps matching TRBD1 (5 bases). The CDR3 length is 16 residues. Germline-derived CDR1 and CDR2 are SNHLY and FYNNEI. V dropped 5 bases and J dropped 3 bases, with 17 bases sitting between them. The CDR3, as DNA: TGTGCCAGCAGTTTCATGGACACACGTTACAATCAGCCCCAGCATTTT. Encoded protein: CASSFMDTRYNQPQHF.

The gene calls are TRBV10-3 and TRBJ1-1; TRBD1 agrees at 9 bases. The V gene's germline CDR1 is ENHRY and CDR2 SYGVKD. CDR3 size: 15 residues. Trimming at V came to 4 bases and at J to 1 base, leaving 4 bases not matched to a gene. Here the CDR3 DNA reads TGTGCCATCAGTGGGGACAGGGAGGCGAACACTGAAGCTTTCTTT. Translating it yields CAISGDREANTEAFF.

V and J are TRBV15 and TRBJ2-5, with D maybe TRBD2 (5 bases). This CDR3 contains 14 residues. Germline V gene sequence: CDR1 LNHNV, CDR2 YYDKDF (reference sequence). The V gene lost 0 bases and the J gene lost 5 bases, with 10 bases spanning the gap. The CDR3 here is CATSRDRPGETQYF. For the CDR3, the DNA is TGTGCCACCAGCAGAGATCGCCCGGGGGAGACCCAGTACTTC.

The chain couples TRBV5-1 to TRBJ1-1; tentative D call: TRBD1 (5 bases). The germline V and J ends were trimmed by 1 base and 1 base, with 11 bases remaining between them. Germline lookup yields CDR1 SGHRS and CDR2 YFSETQ. The CDR3 spans 15 residues. Here the CDR3 DNA reads TGCGCCAGCAGCTTGAGGGACCTCGGGAACACTGAAGCTTTCTTT. It is translated as CASSLRDLGNTEAFF. The full variable domain, with the rest looked up from reference TRBV5-1 and TRBJ1-1, is KAGVTQTPRYLIKTRGQQVTLSCSPISGHRSVSWYQQTPGQGLQFLFEYFSETQRNKGNFPGRFSGRQFSNSRSEMNVSTLELGDSALYLCASSLRDLGNTEAFFGQGTRLTVV.

This chain connects TRBV7-2 to TRBJ2-5; 9 bases line up with TRBD2. Germline V gene lookup returns CDR1 SGHTA and CDR2 FQGNSA. The CDR3 contains 16 residues. J was trimmed by 2 bases and V by 6 bases; bases with no gene match: 10. The CDR3 region has the DNA TGTGCCAGCAGAGTAGGGACTAGCCCTTTTCAAGAGACCCAGTACTTC. This codes for CASRVGTSPFQETQYF.

This clonotype has only a few counts. J is TRBJ1-1 and V is TRBV19, with D perhaps TRBD1 (5 bases). Trimming stripped 8 bases from V and 2 bases from J, with 15 bases between. The V gene's germline CDR1 is LNHDA and CDR2 SQIVND (reference sequence). CDR3 length equals 14 residues. The CDR3 DNA is TGTGCCAGTGGAGGGAGGGGACCTAACACTGAAGCTTTCTTT. Residues: CASGGRGPNTEAFF.

The chain links TRBV20-1 to TRBJ1-6; D remains unclear. Trimming pared 2 bases from V and 8 bases from J, leaving 7 bases between. Germline loops: CDR1 DFQATT, CDR2 SNEGSKA (reference sequence). CDR3 length: 12 amino acids. CDR3 residues: CSARNPDSPLHF. The DNA of the CDR3 is TGCAGTGCTAGAAATCCTGATTCACCCCTCCACTTT.

The rearrangement links TRBV10-3 to TRBJ1-1, with 9 bases aligning to TRBD1. The germline V gene has CDR1 ENHRY and CDR2 SYGVKD. V gave up 6 bases and J gave up 8 bases; unmatched junction bases: 10. This CDR3 contains 14 residues. The CDR3 nucleotides are TGTGCCATCAGGGCCGGGACAGGGTCCGACGAAGCTTTCTTT. It translates to CAIRAGTGSDEAFF.

The J gene is TRBJ1-2, the V gene TRBV19; no reliable D call. The V end lost 3 bases, the J end lost 1 base, and 9 bases lay between the germline ends. The CDR3 contains 14 residues. The germline gives CDR1 LNHDA, CDR2 SQIVND (reference sequence). The CDR3 here is CASSIFGVNYGYTF. CDR3 in DNA: TGTGCCAGTAGTATTTTCGGGGTTAACTATGGCTACACCTTC.

The table lists this clonotype with a few counts. The chain couples TRBV4-1 to TRBJ2-5, with TRBD1 matching 11 bases. CDR1 is MGHRA and CDR2 is YSYEKL in the germline V gene. The CDR3 runs to 14 residues. V gave up 4 bases and J gave up 5 bases; unmatched junction bases: 3. CDR3 amino acids: CASSRDRGYETQYF. DNA for the CDR3: TGCGCCAGCAGCCGGGACAGGGGGTACGAGACCCAGTACTTC.